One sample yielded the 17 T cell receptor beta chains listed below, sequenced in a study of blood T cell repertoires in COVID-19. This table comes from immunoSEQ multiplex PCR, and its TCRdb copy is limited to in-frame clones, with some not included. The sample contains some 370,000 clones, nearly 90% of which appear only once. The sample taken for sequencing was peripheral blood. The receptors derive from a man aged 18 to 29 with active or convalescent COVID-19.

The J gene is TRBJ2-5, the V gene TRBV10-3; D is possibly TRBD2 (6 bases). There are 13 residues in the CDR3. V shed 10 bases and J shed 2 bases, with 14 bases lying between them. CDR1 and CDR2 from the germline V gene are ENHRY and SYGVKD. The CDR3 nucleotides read TGTGCCACGCTGACGGGACTTCAAGAGACCCAGTACTTC. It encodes CATLTGLQETQYF.

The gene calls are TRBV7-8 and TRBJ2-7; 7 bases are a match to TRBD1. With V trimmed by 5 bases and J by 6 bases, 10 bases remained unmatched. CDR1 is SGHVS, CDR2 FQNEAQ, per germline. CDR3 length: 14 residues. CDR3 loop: CASSHPQGLGEQYF. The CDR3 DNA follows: TGTGCCAGCAGCCACCCACAGGGGCTCGGCGAGCAGTACTTC. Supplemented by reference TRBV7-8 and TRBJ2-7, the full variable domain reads GAGVSQSPRYKVAKRGQDVALRCDPISGHVSLFWYQQALGQGPEFLTYFQNEAQLDKSGLPSDRFFAERPEGSVSTLKIQRTQQEDSAVYLCASSHPQGLGEQYFGPGTRLTVT.

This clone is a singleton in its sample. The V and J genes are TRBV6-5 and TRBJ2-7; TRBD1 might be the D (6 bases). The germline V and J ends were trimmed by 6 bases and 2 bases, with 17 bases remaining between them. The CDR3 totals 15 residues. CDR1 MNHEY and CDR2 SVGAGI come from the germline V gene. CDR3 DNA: TGTGCCAGCAGGACGCTTAGGGACACCCCCTACGAGCAGTACTTC. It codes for CASRTLRDTPYEQYF.

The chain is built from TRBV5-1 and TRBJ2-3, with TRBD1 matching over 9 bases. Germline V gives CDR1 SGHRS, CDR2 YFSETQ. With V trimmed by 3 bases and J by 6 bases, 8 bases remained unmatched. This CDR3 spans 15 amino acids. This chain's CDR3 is CASSSTGTGTDTQYF. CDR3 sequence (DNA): TGCGCCAGCAGCTCTACCGGGACAGGGACCGATACGCAGTATTTT.

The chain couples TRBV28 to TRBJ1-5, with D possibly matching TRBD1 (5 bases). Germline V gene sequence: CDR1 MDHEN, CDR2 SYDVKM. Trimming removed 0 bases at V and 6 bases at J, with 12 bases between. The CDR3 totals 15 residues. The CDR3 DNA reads TGTGCCAGCAGTTTATGGCAGGTCGGGGGTCAGCCCCAGCATTTT. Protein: CASSLWQVGGQPQHF.

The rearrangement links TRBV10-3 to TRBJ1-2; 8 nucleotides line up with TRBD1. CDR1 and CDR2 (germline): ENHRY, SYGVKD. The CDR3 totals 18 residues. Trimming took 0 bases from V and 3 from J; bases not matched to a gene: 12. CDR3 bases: TGTGCCATCAGTGAGTCGACTCGGACAGGGAAGAATTACTATGGCTACACCTTC. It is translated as CAISESTRTGKNYYGYTF.

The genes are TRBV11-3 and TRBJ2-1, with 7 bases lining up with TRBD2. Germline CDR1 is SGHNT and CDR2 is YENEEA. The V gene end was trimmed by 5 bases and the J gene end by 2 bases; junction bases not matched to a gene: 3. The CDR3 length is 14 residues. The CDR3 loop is CASSQSGTYNEQFF. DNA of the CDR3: TGTGCCAGCAGCCAAAGCGGGACCTACAATGAGCAGTTCTTC.

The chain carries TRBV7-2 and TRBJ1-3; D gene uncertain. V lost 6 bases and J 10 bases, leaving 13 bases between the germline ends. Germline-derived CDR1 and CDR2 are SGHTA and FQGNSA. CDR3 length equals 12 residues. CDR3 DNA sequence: TGTGCCAGCAGAGTAGAGGCTGGGACCATATATTTT. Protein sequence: CASRVEAGTIYF.

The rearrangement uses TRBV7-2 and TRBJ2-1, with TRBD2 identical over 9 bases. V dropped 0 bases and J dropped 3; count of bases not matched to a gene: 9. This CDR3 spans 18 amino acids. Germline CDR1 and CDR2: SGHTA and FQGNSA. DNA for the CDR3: TGTGCCAGCAGCTTAGCGCCTCTAGCGGGACCCTACTACAATGAGCAGTTCTTC. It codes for CASSLAPLAGPYYNEQFF.

The CDR3 sequence is CASSLGSGRPGANVLTF. CDR3 DNA: TGCGCCAGCAGCTTGGGTAGCGGGAGACCTGGGGCCAACGTCCTGACTTTC. The chain joins TRBV5-1 to TRBJ2-6, with 9 bases matching TRBD2. Losses at the gene ends were 0 bases for V and 2 bases for J; bases not matched to a gene: 3. The length of the CDR3 is 17 residues. Germline loops: CDR1 SGHRS, CDR2 YFSETQ.

The CDR3 here is CASRLQRAHNNEQFF. The CDR3, as DNA: TGTGCAAGTCGCTTACAGCGGGCACACAACAATGAGCAGTTCTTC. J is TRBJ2-1 and V is TRBV12-2; the table's D gene call, TRBD2, was not cross checked with the DNA. TRBV12-2 represents a pseudogene. The length of the CDR3 is 15 residues.

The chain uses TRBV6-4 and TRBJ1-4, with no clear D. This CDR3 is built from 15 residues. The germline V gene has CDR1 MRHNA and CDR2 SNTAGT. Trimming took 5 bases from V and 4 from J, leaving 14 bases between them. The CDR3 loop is CASSSQAGINEKLFF. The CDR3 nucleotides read TGTGCCAGCAGTAGCCAAGCGGGGATTAATGAAAAACTGTTTTTT.

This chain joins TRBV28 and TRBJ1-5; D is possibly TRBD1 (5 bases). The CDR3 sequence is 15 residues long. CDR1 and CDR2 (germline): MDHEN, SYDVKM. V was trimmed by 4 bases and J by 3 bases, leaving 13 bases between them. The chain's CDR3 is CASSYPGGYNQPQHF. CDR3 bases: TGTGCCAGCAGTTACCCCGGGGGGTACAATCAGCCCCAGCATTTT.

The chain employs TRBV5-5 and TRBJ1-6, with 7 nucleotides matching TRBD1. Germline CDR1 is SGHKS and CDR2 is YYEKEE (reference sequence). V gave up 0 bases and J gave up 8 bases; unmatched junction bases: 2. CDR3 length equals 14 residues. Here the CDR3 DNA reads TGTGCCAGCAGCTTGGGACAGGGACATTCACCCCTCCACTTT. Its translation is CASSLGQGHSPLHF.

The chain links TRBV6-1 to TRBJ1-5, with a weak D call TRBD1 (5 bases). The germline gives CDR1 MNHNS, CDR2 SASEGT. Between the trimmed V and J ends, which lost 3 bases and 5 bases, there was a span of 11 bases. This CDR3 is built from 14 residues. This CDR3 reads CASSEGLAYQPQHF. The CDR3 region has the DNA TGTGCCAGCAGTGAGGGACTGGCTTATCAGCCCCAGCATTTT.

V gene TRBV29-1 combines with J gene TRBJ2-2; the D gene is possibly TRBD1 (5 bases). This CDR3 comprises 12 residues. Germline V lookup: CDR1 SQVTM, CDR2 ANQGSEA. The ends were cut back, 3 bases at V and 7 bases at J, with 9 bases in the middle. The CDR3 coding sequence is TGCAGCGTTGATGCAGGGATCGGGGAGCTGTTTTTT. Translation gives CSVDAGIGELFF.

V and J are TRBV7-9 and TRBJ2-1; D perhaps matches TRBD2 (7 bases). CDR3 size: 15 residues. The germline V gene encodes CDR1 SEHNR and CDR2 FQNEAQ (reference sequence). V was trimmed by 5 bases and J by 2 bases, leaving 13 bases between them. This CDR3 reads CASSRAGATYNEQFF. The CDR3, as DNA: TGTGCCAGCAGCCGGGCGGGGGCCACCTACAATGAGCAGTTCTTC.